The 13 T cell receptor beta chains in this list originate from one sample, sequenced in a study of CD8 T cells in Susac syndrome. With random hexamers, roughly 0.5 to 1 ug RNA was reverse transcribed. TCRdb reprocessed the immunoSEQ multiplex PCR reads with MiXCR, giving one entry per CDR3 protein. The repertoire has about 200,000 distinct CDR3 sequences, 90% to 95% of them found once; the top ten carry around 0.1%. The material sequenced was CD4+ T cells from PBMCs. The receptors derive from a human donor in good health.

The chain is built from TRBV3-1 and TRBJ2-7; 9 bases are shared with TRBD1. V lost 4 bases, J lost 4 bases, and 2 bases stayed unmatched. Germline CDR1 is LGHDT and CDR2 is YNNKEL (reference sequence). The CDR3 extends over 13 amino acids. The CDR3 loop reads CASSRDRVYEQYF. DNA for the CDR3: TGTGCCAGCAGCCGGGACAGGGTTTACGAGCAGTACTTC.

The V gene is TRBV7-9, the J gene TRBJ2-1; 7 positions match TRBD1. The CDR3 spans 15 residues. CDR1 and CDR2 from the germline V gene are SEHNR and FQNEAQ (reference sequence). J gave up 1 base and V 4 bases, and 4 bases lay outside the gene matches. CDR3 in amino acids: CASSSYRGSYNEQFF. For the CDR3, the DNA is TGTGCCAGCAGCTCGTACAGGGGATCCTACAATGAGCAGTTCTTC.

The DNA of the CDR3 is TGTGCCAGCAGCTCGACAGGGATGGAGACCCAGTACTTC. Its protein is CASSSTGMETQYF. The J gene is TRBJ2-5, the V gene TRBV5-4; 7 nucleotides match TRBD1. Germline-derived CDR1 and CDR2 are SGHNT and YYREEE (reference sequence). This CDR3 comprises 13 residues. Losses at the gene ends were 3 bases for V and 5 bases for J; bases not matched to a gene: 4.

The chain has TRBV2 and TRBJ2-3; D gene uncertain. V gave up 2 bases and J gave up 1 base, with 10 bases separating them. Germline-derived CDR1 and CDR2 are SNHLY and FYNNEI. The CDR3 loop spans 15 amino acids. The CDR3 spells CASSEIGFGTDTQYF. The CDR3 DNA follows: TGTGCCAGCAGTGAAATAGGGTTCGGCACAGATACGCAGTATTTT.

The rearrangement joins TRBV11-2 to TRBJ2-5; 9 bases align to TRBD2. The CDR3 totals 17 residues. Trimming removed 1 base from V and 2 bases from J; junction bases left unmatched: 8. Germline V gene sequence: CDR1 SGHAT, CDR2 FQNNGV. CDR3 bases: TGTGCCAGCAGCTTAGGTGGAAATAGCGGGGGACAAGAGACCCAGTACTTC. Translated, it gives CASSLGGNSGGQETQYF.

This clonotype was seen more than once but under ten times. The V call is TRBV28, the J call TRBJ2-5; TRBD1 or TRBD2 may be the D gene (6 bases each). Trimming removed 8 bases at V and 4 bases at J, with 11 bases between. Germline V gene lookup returns CDR1 MDHEN and CDR2 SYDVKM. This CDR3 region has 12 residues. The CDR3 DNA is TGTGCCAGCCGGGGGCTCGGAGAGACCCAGTACTTC. Encoded protein: CASRGLGETQYF.

The rearrangement links TRBV5-4 to TRBJ2-7; 13 positions agree with TRBD2. Trimming removed 2 bases from V and 4 bases from J; junction bases left unmatched: 3. Germline-derived CDR1 and CDR2 are SGHNT and YYREEE (reference sequence). This CDR3 has 15 amino acids. The CDR3 region is CASSLPTSGGYEQYF. The DNA of the CDR3 is TGTGCCAGCAGCTTACCGACTAGCGGGGGGTACGAGCAGTACTTC.

The chain links TRBV18 to TRBJ2-7; 9 nucleotides match TRBD1. The J segment lost 6 bases and the V segment lost 6 bases, leaving 6 bases of the junction unmatched. The germline V gene has CDR1 KGHSH and CDR2 LQKENI. CDR3 length: 13 residues. CDR3 sequence (DNA): TGTGCCAGCTCTCCAACAGGGGGCGGCGAGCAGTACGTC. It translates to CASSPTGGGEQYV.

This chain links TRBV27 with TRBJ2-3; 7 nucleotides agree with TRBD1. The CDR3 sequence is 16 residues long. Germline loops: CDR1 MNHEY, CDR2 SMNVEV (reference sequence). The ends lost 1 base at V and 0 bases at J; junction bases unmatched: 4. CDR3 in DNA: TGTGCCAGCAGTTTATTTGCCAGGGGGAGCACAGATACGCAGTATTTT. Its protein is CASSLFARGSTDTQYF.

The CDR3 loop reads CSVGDPPQTQYF. The CDR3 DNA reads as TGCAGCGTTGGGGACCCCCCTCAGACCCAGTACTTC. The J gene is TRBJ2-5, the V gene TRBV29-1; D possibly matches TRBD1 or TRBD2 (5 bases each). CDR3 length: 12 amino acids. Trimming took 4 bases from V and 6 from J, leaving 12 bases between them. Per germline, CDR1 SQVTM and CDR2 ANQGSEA. Drawing the rest from reference TRBV29-1 and TRBJ2-5, the complete variable domain is SAVISQKPSRDICQRGTSLTIQCQVDSQVTMMFWYRQQPGQSLTLIATANQGSEATYESGFVIDKFPISRPNLTFSTLTVSNMSPEDSSIYLCSVGDPPQTQYFGPGTRLLVL.

The chain couples TRBV12-3 or TRBV12-4 to TRBJ2-1; the D is unclear. The CDR3 contains 11 residues. Trimming pared 4 bases from V and 7 bases from J, leaving 5 bases between. CDR3 loop: CASSYRNEQFF. DNA of the CDR3: TGTGCCAGCAGTTATAGGAATGAGCAGTTCTTC.

This chain joins TRBV20-1 and TRBJ2-3; D is unclear. The CDR3 extends over 11 amino acids. The V end was cut by 4 bases, the J end by 8 bases, with 10 bases between. The germline V gene has CDR1 DFQATT and CDR2 SNEGSKA (reference sequence). The CDR3 DNA is TGCAGTGCTACCCACGAGCTTACGCAGTATTTT. Protein: CSATHELTQYF.

The chain is built from TRBV30 and TRBJ1-1; D gene uncertain. Germline CDR1 is GTSNPN and CDR2 is SVGIG (reference sequence). This CDR3 comprises 13 residues. Trimming stripped 3 bases from V and 0 bases from J, with 8 bases between. The CDR3 DNA sequence: TGTGCCTGGAGCCAAAGGGTGAACACTGAAGCTTTCTTT. It codes for CAWSQRVNTEAFF.